The rows below give T cell receptor beta chains drawn from one sample of a study of T-cell memory formation after mild COVID-19. MiXCR was run by TCRdb on the 5' RACE reads, yielding one entry per CDR3 protein. The data contain hundreds of thousands of distinct CDR3 sequences, about a sixth of them singletons. The sequencing sample was made of PBMCs or a T cell subset sorted from them (not recorded which). The origin of the receptors is a man between 18 and 29 years old who had mild COVID-19 (a few samples of this study predate the infection). Cell type and time point are not known. CDR3s include the opening cysteine and the closing phenylalanine or tryptophan. Fields, in order: J gene, V gene, CDR3 length, CDR3 protein.

TRBJ2-1	TRBV27	16	CASSPQRSGGASEQFF
TRBJ1-2	TRBV29-1	10	CSVTRGGYTF
TRBJ2-1	TRBV7-6	13	CASSLARFDEQFF
TRBJ1-5	TRBV29-1	12	CSVGQGQQPQHF
TRBJ2-5	TRBV5-4	14	CASSLPMVVETQYF
TRBJ2-7	TRBV10-1	17	CASSESDEGPRIYEQYF
TRBJ2-5	TRBV2	15	CASSRGLAGVETQYF
TRBJ2-2	TRBV7-2	16	CASSPGGSGGTGELFF
TRBJ2-3	TRBV7-2	14	CASSPDSSTDTQYF
TRBJ2-1	TRBV7-3	15	CASSLVGGDYNEQFF
TRBJ2-2	TRBV20-1	16	CSARPGQGANTGELFF
TRBJ1-5	TRBV9	14	CASSRGTGDQPQHF
TRBJ2-5	TRBV4-3	15	CASSQERGGQETQYF
TRBJ2-7	TRBV4-1	15	CASSRDSYYSYEQYF
TRBJ2-1	TRBV4-2	20	CASSQDALSAIAGAYNEQFF
TRBJ2-7	TRBV2	16	CASRFSGTERAYEQYF
TRBJ1-4	TRBV5-1	15	CASSLATGVAEKLFF
TRBJ1-1	TRBV18	13	CASSLSINTEAFF
TRBJ1-2	TRBV6-5	16	CASSRRTGGSDYGYTF
TRBJ1-4	TRBV4-3	16	CASSQDPSGAGEKLFF
TRBJ1-2	TRBV6-5	11	CASSNGGGYTF
TRBJ2-5	TRBV12-3/TRBV12-4	15	CASSLELAGGETQYF
TRBJ2-7	TRBV6-2/TRBV6-3	13	CASSYSNSYEQYF
TRBJ1-1	TRBV5-1	15	CASSLAPATGTEAFF
TRBJ1-5	TRBV12-3/TRBV12-4	13	CASSLGQNQPQHF
TRBJ1-1	TRBV12-3/TRBV12-4	13	CASSKIRNTEAFF
TRBJ1-1	TRBV6-2/TRBV6-3	15	CASSYSPRGDTEAFF
TRBJ2-5	TRBV7-9	18	CASSSPGTSGGMGETQYF
TRBJ1-4	TRBV5-1	15	CASRQGLATNEKLFF